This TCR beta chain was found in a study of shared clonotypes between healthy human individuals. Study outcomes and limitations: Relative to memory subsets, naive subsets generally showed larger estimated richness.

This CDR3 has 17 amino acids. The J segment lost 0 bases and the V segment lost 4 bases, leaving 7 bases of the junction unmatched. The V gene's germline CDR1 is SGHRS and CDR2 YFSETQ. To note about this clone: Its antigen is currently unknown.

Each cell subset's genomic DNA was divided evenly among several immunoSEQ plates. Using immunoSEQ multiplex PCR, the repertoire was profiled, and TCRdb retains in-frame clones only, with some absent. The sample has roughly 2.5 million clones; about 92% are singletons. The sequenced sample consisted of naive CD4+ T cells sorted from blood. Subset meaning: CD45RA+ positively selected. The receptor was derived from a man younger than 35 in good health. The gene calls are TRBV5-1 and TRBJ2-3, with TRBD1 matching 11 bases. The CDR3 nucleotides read TGCGCCAGCAGCGATAGGACAGGGGGCCCTAGCACAGATACGCAGTATTTT. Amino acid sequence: CASSDRTGGPSTDTQYF.